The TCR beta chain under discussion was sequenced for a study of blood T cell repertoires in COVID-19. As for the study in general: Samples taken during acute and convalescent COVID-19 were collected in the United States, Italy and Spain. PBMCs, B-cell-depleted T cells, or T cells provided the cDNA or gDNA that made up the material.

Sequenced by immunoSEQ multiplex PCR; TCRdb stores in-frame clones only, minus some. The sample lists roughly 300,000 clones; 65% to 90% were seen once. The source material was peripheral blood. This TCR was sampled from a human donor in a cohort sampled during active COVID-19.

The CDR3 protein is CASSQGTANLYGYTF. CDR3 nucleotides: TGTGCCAGCAGCCAGGGGACAGCAAACCTCTATGGCTACACCTTC. The rearrangement uses TRBV5-4 and TRBJ1-2; 7 bases agree with TRBD1. Germline CDR1 and CDR2: SGHNT and YYREEE (reference sequence). This CDR3 region has 15 residues. V gave up 4 bases and J gave up 4 bases; unmatched junction bases: 10.